Sequencing of this T cell receptor (beta chain) was carried out in a study of blood T cells in healthy people across ages. Trimming shortened V by 3 bases and J by 6 bases, and 12 bases separated the two germline ends. Germline V gene sequence: CDR1 MNHNS, CDR2 SASEGT. The CDR3 spans 14 residues. Primers used in a second PCR of roughly 7 to 11 cycles were a sample-barcoded 5' primer and a J-beta primer mix. The yield of each sample was at least 2.5 million CDR3-containing paired-end reads. TCRdb analysed the 5' RACE reads with MiXCR anew, one entry per CDR3 protein. The top ten hold about 19% of the sample, which has fewer than 1,000,000 distinct CDR3 sequences, around two fifths seen once. In the case of this clonotype: The antigen remains undetermined.

Findings and caveats of the study: Strong correlation was found linking TCR beta diversity to naive T cell percentage.

This clonotype was obtained from a man aged 55-75 years in good health. J is TRBJ2-4 and V is TRBV6-1, with TRBD1 as a possible D gene (6 bases). Sequenced sample: blood. CDR3 loop: CASSDTGFRNIQYF. CDR3 bases: TGTGCCAGCAGTGACACAGGGTTCCGAAACATTCAGTACTTC.